This TCR beta chain appears in the sequencing data of a study of blood T cell repertoires in COVID-19. Libraries were prepared by immunoSEQ multiplex PCR; TCRdb keeps only in-frame clonotypes and omits some of them. The repertoire includes fewer than 200,000 clones, 60% to 80% of them detected once, and roughly a sixth sits in the top ten. CDR1 and CDR2 from the germline V gene are LNHDA and SQIVND (reference sequence). This CDR3 is built from 14 residues. The germline V and J ends were trimmed by 4 bases and 4 bases, with 13 bases remaining between them. The V gene is TRBV19, the J gene TRBJ2-5, with D possibly being TRBD1 (5 bases). This sequence was found in a woman between 45 and 60 years old who had recovered from COVID-19. The sample taken for sequencing was PBMCs or T cells enriched from blood (not recorded which). CDR3 bases: TGTGCCAGTAGTAAGGGGTGGGCTGCAGAGACCCAGTACTTC. It translates to CASSKGWAAETQYF.